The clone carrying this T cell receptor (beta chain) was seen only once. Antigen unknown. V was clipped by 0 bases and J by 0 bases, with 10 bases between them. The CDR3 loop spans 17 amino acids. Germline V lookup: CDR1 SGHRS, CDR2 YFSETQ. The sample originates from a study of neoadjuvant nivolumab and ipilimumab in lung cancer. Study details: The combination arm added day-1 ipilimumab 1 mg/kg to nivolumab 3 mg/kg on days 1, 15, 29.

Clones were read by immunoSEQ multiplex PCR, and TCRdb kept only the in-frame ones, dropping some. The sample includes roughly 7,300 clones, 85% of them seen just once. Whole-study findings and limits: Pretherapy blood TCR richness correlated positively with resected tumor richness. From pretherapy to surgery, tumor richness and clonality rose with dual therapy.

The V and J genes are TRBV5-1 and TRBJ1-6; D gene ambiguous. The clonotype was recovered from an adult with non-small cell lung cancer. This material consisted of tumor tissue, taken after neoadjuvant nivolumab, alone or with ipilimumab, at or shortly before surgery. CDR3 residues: CASSLDGGDSYNSPLHF. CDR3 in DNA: TGCGCCAGCAGCTTGGATGGCGGGGACTCCTATAATTCACCCCTCCACTTT.